The sequence of this T cell receptor beta chain was determined in a study of radiation and T cells in renal cell carcinoma. Libraries were prepared by immunoSEQ multiplex PCR; TCRdb keeps only in-frame clonotypes and omits some of them. This sample yields roughly 80,000 clones, of which less than 85% are seen a single time; 2.4% belongs to the top ten. This clone was detected a few times. Antigen unknown. Overall study results and limits: Top tumor clonotypes rose in blood 2 weeks post-radiation, then contracted.

Time point meaning: blood 4 weeks post-SBRT, at nephrectomy. Treatment denoted: 15 Gy SBRT to primary tumor, nephrectomy 4 weeks later. Blood was sampled at baseline, 2 weeks and 4 weeks after SBRT. The patient's renal cell carcinoma had clear cell pathology. The CDR3 runs to 15 residues. Unmatched junction bases numbered 1, after V lost 4 bases and J lost 3 bases. Germline V gene data show CDR1 as LNHDA and CDR2 as SQIVND (reference sequence). This TCR was recovered from a woman aged 60 to 75 with renal cell carcinoma. The chain recombines TRBV19 with TRBJ2-2; 11 bases are shared with TRBD1. Sequencing used blood, obtained from a patient whose treatment included radiotherapy and nephrectomy. For the CDR3, the DNA is TGTGCCAGTAGTACGGGACAGGGGGACACCGGGGAGCTGTTTTTT. Translated, it gives CASSTGQGDTGELFF.